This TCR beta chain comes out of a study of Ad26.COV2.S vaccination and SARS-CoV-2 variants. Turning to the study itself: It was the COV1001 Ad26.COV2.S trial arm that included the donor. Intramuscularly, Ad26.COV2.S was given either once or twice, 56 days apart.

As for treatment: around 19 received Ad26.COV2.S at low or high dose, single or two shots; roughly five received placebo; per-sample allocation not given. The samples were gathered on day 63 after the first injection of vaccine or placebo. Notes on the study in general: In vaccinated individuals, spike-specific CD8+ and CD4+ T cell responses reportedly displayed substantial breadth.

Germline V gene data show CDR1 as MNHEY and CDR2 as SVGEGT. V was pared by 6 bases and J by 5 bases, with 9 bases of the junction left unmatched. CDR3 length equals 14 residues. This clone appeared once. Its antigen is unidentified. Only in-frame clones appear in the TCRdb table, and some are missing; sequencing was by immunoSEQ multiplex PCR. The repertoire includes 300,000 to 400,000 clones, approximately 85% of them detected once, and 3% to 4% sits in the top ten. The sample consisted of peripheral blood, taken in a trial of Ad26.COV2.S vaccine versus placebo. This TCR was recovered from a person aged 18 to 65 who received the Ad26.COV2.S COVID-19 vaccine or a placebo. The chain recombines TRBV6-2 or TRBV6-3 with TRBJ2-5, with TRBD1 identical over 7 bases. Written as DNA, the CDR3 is TGTGCCAGCAGCAATGACAGGGTATTTGAGACCCAGTACTTC. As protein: CASSNDRVFETQYF.